The TCR beta chain described here comes from a study of beta chain features in type 1 diabetes. Germline CDR1 MNHNY, CDR2 SVGAGI (reference sequence). This CDR3 is 13 amino acids long. Losses at the gene ends were 5 bases for V and 1 base for J; bases not matched to a gene: 1. Expressed TCRB transcripts were sequenced after all isolated RNA was converted to cDNA. Using immunoSEQ multiplex PCR, the repertoire was profiled, and TCRdb retains in-frame clones only, with some absent. The sample yields hundreds of thousands of clones, roughly 15% seen once. The specimen was naive CD4+ T cells from blood. The chain is built from TRBV6-6 and TRBJ2-7; 8 bases line up with TRBD1. The source of this sequence is a man aged 18-30 years in good health. CDR3 DNA: TGTGCCAGCAGTGGACAGGGATCCTACGAGCAGTACTTC. It codes for CASSGQGSYEQYF.